This T cell receptor beta chain came from a study of radiation and T cells in renal cell carcinoma (TCRdb year 2020). Describing the broader study: A total of 50 to 60 samples underwent TCR beta sequencing, made up of about 25 tumors and some 27 peripheral blood samples. In the approximately 53 samples combined, roughly 4.4 million unique CDR3 nucleotide sequences were found, encoding 2,658,974 unique CDR3 amino acid sequences. The final blood draw was performed at 4 weeks after radiation, at the same time as nephrectomy. Overall results and qualifications from the work: The single-armed trial design could not address effects of radiation dose or scheduling on the TCR repertoire. Tracking of blood repertoire dynamics stopped at roughly four weeks after treatment, with no follow-up past that point. Because pretreatment tumor biopsies were not available, the study could not determine whether clonotypes were already present within the tumor at baseline. In blood, the top tumor clonotypes increased between baseline and 2 weeks post-radiation and then shrank by 4 weeks, which suggests that tumor-resident clones expanded only transiently.

Trimming takes 0 bases off V and 6 bases off J; junction bases not matched to a gene: 6. The germline V gene encodes CDR1 LNHDA and CDR2 SQIVND (reference sequence). Inclusive of the bounding cysteine and phenylalanine, the CDR3 is 15 residues long. Only CDR3 DNA remains: 45 bases, in frame from the first base. Details on this clone: What antigen it recognizes has not been identified. No clone much larger than this one lies a single base away; base qualities are absent.

Following the manufacturer's recommendations, the immunoSEQ kit was used to generate TCR beta libraries from genomic DNA. To prepare libraries, a first multiplex PCR with proprietary primers was run, followed by a second PCR that added unique barcodes, and a bead cleanup was done after each round. Each sample batch included a kit-provided positive control reaction and a negative control reaction. The final libraries underwent checking on an Agilent 4200 TapeStation D1000 ScreenTape, volumetric pooling, and quantification by qPCR. Sequencing was performed on an Illumina NextSeq500 with a MidOutput 150-cycle cartridge, and 156 Read1 and 15 Index1 cycles were run with kit custom primers. The pooled library was loaded at roughly 1 pM with a roughly 20% PhiX control spike-in. The published analysis was carried out like this. Vendor-processed data were analyzed in R, with a clonotype defined as all T cells sharing the same CDR3 nucleotide sequence. In the clone abundance analyses, frequencies were normalized to the 10,000 most abundant clones in each sample. Public T cell clones, which averaged fewer than five per sample, were removed prior to analysis. A difference in abundance of at least 32-fold between compartments was used to define tumor-enriched and baseline blood-enriched clonotypes. Clonotypes expanded or contracted between blood time points were identified with a beta-binomial differential abundance model. Tumor-blood repertoire similarity was measured with the Baroni-Urbani and Buser coefficient, and groups were compared using two-tailed Wilcoxon tests in R. This immuneACCESS table, as held by TCRdb, lists in-frame sequences with V and J called but not all clones. Of the missing ones, under half trace to an unresolved V gene in checked studies; the others have no known cause. That table gives V, J and clone size, and the DNA gave D and trimming. Present in this sample are around 64,000 clones, about three quarters of which were seen just once. Jointly, the top ten make up about 6.4% of the sample.

Reading the label with the study, this specimen's time point is: blood 4 weeks post-SBRT, at nephrectomy. This specimen's treatment or condition label, interpreted: 15 Gy SBRT to primary tumor, nephrectomy 4 weeks later. Samples came from a clinical trial, in which primary renal cell carcinomas received 15 Gy stereotactic body radiation therapy followed by nephrectomy 4 weeks later. To follow tumor-enriched clonotypes, peripheral blood was collected serially from radiation-treated patients at baseline and again at 2 weeks and 4 weeks after SBRT. Every patient had renal cell carcinoma of clear cell pathology. The QIAamp DNA Blood Mini Kit (Qiagen) was used to prepare genomic DNA for TCR sequencing. Only samples passing all quality control checks were included in the analyses.

The chain joins TRBV19 to TRBJ1-1; TRBD1 lines up with 8 middle nucleotides. The TCR comes from a man in his 60s with renal cell carcinoma. The sample consisted of blood, taken from a patient whose treatment included radiotherapy and nephrectomy. The DNA reads as follows: TGTGCCAGTAGTATAGATCAGGGACAGGACCCTGAAGCTTTCTTT. Its translation reads: CASSIDQGQDPEAFF.